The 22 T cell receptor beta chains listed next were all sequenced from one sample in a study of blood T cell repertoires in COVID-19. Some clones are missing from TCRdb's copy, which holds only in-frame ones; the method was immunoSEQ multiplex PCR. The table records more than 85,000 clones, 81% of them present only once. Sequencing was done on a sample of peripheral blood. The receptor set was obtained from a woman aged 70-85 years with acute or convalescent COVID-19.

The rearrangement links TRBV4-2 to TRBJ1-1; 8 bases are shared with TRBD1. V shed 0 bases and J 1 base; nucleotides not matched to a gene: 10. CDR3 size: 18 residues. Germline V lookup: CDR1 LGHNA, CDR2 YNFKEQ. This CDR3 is CASSQDLGQGRANTEAFF. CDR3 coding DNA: TGTGCCAGCAGCCAAGATCTTGGACAGGGAAGGGCGAACACTGAAGCTTTCTTT.

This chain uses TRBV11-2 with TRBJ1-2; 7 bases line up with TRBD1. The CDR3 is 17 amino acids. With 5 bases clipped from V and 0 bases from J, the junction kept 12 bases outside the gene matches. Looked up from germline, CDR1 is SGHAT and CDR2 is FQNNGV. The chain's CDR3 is CASSPFARQGPNYGYTF. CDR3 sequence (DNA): TGTGCCAGCAGCCCCTTCGCCCGACAGGGACCTAACTATGGCTACACCTTC.

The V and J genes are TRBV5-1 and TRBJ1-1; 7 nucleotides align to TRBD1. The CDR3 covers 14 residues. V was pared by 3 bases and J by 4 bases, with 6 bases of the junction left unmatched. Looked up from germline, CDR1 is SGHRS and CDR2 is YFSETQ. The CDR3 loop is CASSYTGESTEAFF. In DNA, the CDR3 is TGCGCCAGCAGCTACACAGGGGAGTCCACTGAAGCTTTCTTT.

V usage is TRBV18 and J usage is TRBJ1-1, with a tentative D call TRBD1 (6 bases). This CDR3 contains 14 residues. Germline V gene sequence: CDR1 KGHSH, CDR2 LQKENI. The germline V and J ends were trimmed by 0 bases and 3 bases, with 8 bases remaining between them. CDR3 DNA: TGTGCCAGCTCACCACCCCCAGGGGACACTGAAGCTTTCTTT. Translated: CASSPPPGDTEAFF.

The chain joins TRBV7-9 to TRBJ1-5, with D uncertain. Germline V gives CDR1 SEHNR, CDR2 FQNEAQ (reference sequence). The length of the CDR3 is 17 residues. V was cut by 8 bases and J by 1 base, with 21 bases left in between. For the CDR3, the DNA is TGTGCCAGCGCTCCCGCCGAGGGTCCGGTAAGCAATCAGCCCCAGCATTTT. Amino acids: CASAPAEGPVSNQPQHF.

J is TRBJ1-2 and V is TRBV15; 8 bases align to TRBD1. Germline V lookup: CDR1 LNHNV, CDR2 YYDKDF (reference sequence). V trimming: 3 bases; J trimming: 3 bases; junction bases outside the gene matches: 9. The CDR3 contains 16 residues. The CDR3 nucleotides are TGTGCCACCAGCAGGATCCCAGGGGGCAACTACTATGGCTACACCTTC. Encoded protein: CATSRIPGGNYYGYTF.

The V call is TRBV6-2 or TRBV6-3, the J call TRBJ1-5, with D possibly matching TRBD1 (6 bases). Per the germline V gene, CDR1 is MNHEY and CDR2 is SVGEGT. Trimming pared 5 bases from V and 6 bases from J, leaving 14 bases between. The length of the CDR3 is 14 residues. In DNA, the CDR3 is TGTGCCAGCAGTAAAACAGGGAATGGTCAGCCCCAGCATTTT. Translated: CASSKTGNGQPQHF.

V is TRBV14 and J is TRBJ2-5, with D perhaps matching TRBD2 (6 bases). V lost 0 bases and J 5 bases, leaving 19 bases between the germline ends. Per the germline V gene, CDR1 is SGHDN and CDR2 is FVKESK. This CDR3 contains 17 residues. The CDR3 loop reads CASSQDHGLGLTETQYF. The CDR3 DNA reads TGTGCCAGCAGCCAAGATCACGGCTTAGGACTAACTGAGACCCAGTACTTC.

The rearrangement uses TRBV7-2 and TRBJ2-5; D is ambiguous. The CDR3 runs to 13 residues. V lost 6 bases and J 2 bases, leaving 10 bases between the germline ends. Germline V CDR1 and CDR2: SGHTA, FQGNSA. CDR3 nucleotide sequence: TGTGCCAGCAGTCCGCAGAGGCAAGAGACCCAGTACTTC. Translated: CASSPQRQETQYF.

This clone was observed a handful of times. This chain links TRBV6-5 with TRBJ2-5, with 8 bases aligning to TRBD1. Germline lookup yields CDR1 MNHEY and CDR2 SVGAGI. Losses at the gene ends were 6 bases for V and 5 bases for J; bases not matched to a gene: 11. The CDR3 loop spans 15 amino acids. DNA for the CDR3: TGTGCCAGCAGCCGCGGACAGGGTAGTGGGGAGACCCAGTACTTC. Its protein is CASSRGQGSGETQYF.

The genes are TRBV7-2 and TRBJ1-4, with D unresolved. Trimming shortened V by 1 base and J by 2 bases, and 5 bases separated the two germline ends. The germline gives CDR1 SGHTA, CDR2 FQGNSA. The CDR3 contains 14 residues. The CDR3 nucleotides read TGTGCCAGCAGCTTAGAACACACTAATGAAAAACTGTTTTTT. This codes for CASSLEHTNEKLFF.

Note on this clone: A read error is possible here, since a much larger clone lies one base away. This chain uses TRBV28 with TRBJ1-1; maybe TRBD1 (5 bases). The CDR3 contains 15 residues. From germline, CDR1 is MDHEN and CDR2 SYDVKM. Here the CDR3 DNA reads TGTGCCAGCAGTCCCCCGACGGCAGGGAACACTGAAGTTTTCTTT. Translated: CASSPPTAGNTEVFF.

In nucleotides, the CDR3 is TGTGCCAGCAGGGGAGCGGGACCCACAAACACCATATATTTT. This gives the protein CASRGAGPTNTIYF. This chain uses TRBV5-6 with TRBJ1-3, with a possible D match to TRBD1 (5 bases). The CDR3 has 14 amino acids. Deletions cut 5 bases from V and 6 bases from J, with 15 bases between. The germline V gene has CDR1 SGHDT and CDR2 YYEEEE.

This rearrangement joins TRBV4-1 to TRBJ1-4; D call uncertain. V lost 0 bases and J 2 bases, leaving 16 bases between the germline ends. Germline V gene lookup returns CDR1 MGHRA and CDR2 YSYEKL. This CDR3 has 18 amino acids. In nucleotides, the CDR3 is TGCGCCAGCAGCCAAGATTCGACCCAACACTACACTAATGAAAAACTGTTTTTT. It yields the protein CASSQDSTQHYTNEKLFF.

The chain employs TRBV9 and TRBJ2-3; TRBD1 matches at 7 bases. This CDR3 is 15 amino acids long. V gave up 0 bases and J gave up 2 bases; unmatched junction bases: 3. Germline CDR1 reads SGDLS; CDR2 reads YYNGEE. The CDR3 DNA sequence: TGTGCCAGCAGCGTAGTGGGACAGCCCACAGATACGCAGTATTTT. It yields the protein CASSVVGQPTDTQYF.

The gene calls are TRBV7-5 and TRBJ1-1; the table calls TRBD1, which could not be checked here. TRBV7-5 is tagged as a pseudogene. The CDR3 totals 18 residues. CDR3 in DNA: TGTGTCAGAAGCTTAGTAGGGACAGCCCGCCCTATGAACACTGAAGCTTTCTTT. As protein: CVRSLVGTARPMNTEAFF.

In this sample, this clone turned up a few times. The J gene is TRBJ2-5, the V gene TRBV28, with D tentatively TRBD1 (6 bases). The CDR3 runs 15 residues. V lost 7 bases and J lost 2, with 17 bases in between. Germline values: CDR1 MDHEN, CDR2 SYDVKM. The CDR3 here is CASIGFGTQQETQYF. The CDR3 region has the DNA TGTGCCAGCATTGGATTCGGGACACAACAAGAGACCCAGTACTTC.

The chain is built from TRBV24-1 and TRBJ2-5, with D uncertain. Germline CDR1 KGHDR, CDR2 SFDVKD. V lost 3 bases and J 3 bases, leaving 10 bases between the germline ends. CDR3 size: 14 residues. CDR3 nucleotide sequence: TGTGCCACCAGTGATATTTTACAAGAAGAGACCCAGTACTTC. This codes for CATSDILQEETQYF.

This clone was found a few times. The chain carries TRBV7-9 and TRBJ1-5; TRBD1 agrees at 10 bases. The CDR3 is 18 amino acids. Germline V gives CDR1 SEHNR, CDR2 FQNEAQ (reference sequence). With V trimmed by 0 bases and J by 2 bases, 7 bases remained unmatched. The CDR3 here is CASSLAGDRGVGNQPQHF. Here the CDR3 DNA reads TGTGCCAGCAGCTTAGCCGGGGACAGGGGAGTCGGCAATCAGCCCCAGCATTTT.

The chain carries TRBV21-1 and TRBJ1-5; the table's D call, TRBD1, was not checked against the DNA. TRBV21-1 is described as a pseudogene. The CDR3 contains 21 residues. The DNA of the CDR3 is TGTGCCAGCAGCAAGGGGAGACTGATAACGCCAGGGGGCAAGGGCAATCAGCCCCAGCATTTT. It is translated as CASSKGRLITPGGKGNQPQHF.

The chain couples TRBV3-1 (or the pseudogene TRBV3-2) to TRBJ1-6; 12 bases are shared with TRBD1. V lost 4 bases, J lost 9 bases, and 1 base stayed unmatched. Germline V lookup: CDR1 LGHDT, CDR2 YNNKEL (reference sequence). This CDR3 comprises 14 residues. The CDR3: CASSRGQGASPLHF. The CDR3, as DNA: TGTGCCAGCAGCCGGGGACAGGGGGCTTCACCCCTCCACTTT.

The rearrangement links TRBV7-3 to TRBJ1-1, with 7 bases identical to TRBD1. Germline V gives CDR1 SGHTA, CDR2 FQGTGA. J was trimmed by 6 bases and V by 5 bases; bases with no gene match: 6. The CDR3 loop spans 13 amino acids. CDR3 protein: CASSRDRVAEAFF. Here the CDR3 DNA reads TGTGCCAGCAGCCGTGACAGGGTGGCTGAAGCTTTCTTT.